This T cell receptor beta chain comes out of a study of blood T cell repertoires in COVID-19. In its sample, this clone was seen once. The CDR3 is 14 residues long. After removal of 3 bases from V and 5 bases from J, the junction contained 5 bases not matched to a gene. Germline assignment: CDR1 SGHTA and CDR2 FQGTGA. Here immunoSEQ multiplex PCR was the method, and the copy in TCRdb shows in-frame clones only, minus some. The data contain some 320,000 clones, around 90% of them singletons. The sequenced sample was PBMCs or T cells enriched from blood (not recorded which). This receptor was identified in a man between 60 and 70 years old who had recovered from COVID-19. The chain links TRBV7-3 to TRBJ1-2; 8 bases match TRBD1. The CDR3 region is CASSLARTGYGYTF. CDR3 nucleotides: TGTGCCAGCAGCTTGGCCCGGACAGGGTATGGCTACACCTTC.